These 23 T cell receptor beta chains came from one sample sequenced in a study of tumor T cells in aggressive B-cell lymphoma. The protocol was immunoSEQ multiplex PCR, while the TCRdb copy is restricted to in-frame clones and leaves out a portion. Here the sample spans almost 2,500 clones, around 80% being singletons. The sequenced sample was tumor tissue. These receptors came from an adult with diffuse large B cell lymphoma.

This clone was seen more than once but under ten times. The CDR3 spells CASSYSSGWSYEQYF. CDR3 nucleotides: TGTGCCAGTAGTTACAGTAGCGGCTGGTCCTACGAGCAGTACTTC. V and J are TRBV19 and TRBJ2-7; TRBD2 is a possible D gene (6 bases). The V end lost 5 bases, the J end lost 1 base, and 15 bases lay between the germline ends. Germline V gives CDR1 LNHDA, CDR2 SQIVND (reference sequence). This CDR3 is built from 15 residues.

The count of this clone is one. The CDR3 loop reads CAGLRTGGPRDEQYF. DNA of the CDR3: TGTGCCGGGCTGAGGACGGGAGGGCCTCGGGACGAGCAGTACTTC. The chain links TRBV30 to TRBJ2-5, with 8 bases fitting TRBD2. TRBJ2-7 matches the DNA end more closely, so the J call is doubtful. Germline V gene sequence: CDR1 GTSNPN, CDR2 SVGIG (reference sequence). CDR3 size: 15 residues.

This sequence joins TRBV14 and TRBJ1-2; 8 bases agree with TRBD1. The CDR3 runs 15 residues. Germline loops: CDR1 SGHDN, CDR2 FVKESK. V was pared by 1 base and J by 8 bases, with 9 bases of the junction left unmatched. Here the CDR3 reads CASSQVGRGQEGYTF. The CDR3 DNA reads as TGTGCCAGCAGCCAAGTCGGCAGGGGGCAGGAAGGCTACACCTTC.

In this sample, this clone turned up a few times. The V gene is TRBV7-6, the J gene TRBJ2-7; tentative D call: TRBD2 (6 bases). Trimming shortened V by 5 bases and J by 3 bases, and 14 bases separated the two germline ends. CDR1 is SGHVS, CDR2 FNYEAQ, per germline. This CDR3 comprises 14 residues. The CDR3 DNA reads as TGTGCCAGCAGCACCCGGACTAACCTCTACGAGCAGTACTTC. Protein product: CASSTRTNLYEQYF.

Regarding this clone: An end of the junction does not agree with germline; a read error may underlie this. The chain combines TRBV19 with TRBJ1-4; D gene unclear. Germline CDR1 reads LNHDA; CDR2 reads SQIVND (reference sequence). The CDR3 loop spans 14 amino acids. CDR3: CASRIDPVNEKLFF. The DNA of the CDR3 is TGTGCCAGTAGGATAGACCCAGTTAATGAAAAACTGTTTTTT.

The chain links TRBV19 to TRBJ2-1, with 9 positions matching TRBD1. The CDR3 runs 16 residues. Germline V gene sequence: CDR1 LNHDA, CDR2 SQIVND (reference sequence). J gave up 5 bases and V 4 bases, and 9 bases lay outside the gene matches. The CDR3 region is CASSTLGTGRNNEQFF. In DNA, the CDR3 is TGTGCCAGTAGTACCTTAGGGACAGGGCGAAACAATGAGCAGTTCTTC.

The chain joins TRBV4-3 to TRBJ2-5, with D tentatively TRBD1 or TRBD2 (5 bases each). Matching the DNA end better, TRBJ2-7 makes the J call doubtful. The V gene's germline CDR1 is LGHNA and CDR2 YSLEER. The CDR3 spans 15 residues. The CDR3 DNA sequence: TGCGCCAGCAGCCAAGATCGACCAGGGCGGGACGAGCAGTACTTC. This encodes CASSQDRPGRDEQYF.

The chain employs TRBV10-2 and TRBJ2-7; 11 bases are shared with TRBD1. CDR3 length equals 13 residues. The germline V gene encodes CDR1 WSHSY and CDR2 SAAADI. The junction had 5 bases not matched to a gene; V was cut back by 6 bases and J by 7 bases. CDR3 amino acids: CASSGQGAWEQYF. Here the CDR3 DNA reads TGCGCCAGCAGCGGACAGGGGGCATGGGAGCAGTACTTC.

The chain carries TRBV2 and TRBJ2-3; no firm D call. The CDR3 sequence is 15 residues long. Trimming removed 4 bases at V and 0 bases at J, with 11 bases between. Germline V gives CDR1 SNHLY, CDR2 FYNNEI. As DNA, the CDR3 is TGTGCCAGCAGTGGATTCTCAGTTAGCACAGATACGCAGTATTTT. Translation gives CASSGFSVSTDTQYF.

The chain couples TRBV4-3 to TRBJ2-3; possibly TRBD2 for D (5 bases). The CDR3 spans 16 residues. Trimming cost V 2 bases and J 0 bases, with 12 bases left between them. The germline V gene encodes CDR1 LGHNA and CDR2 YSLEER. This CDR3 reads CASSQLGLTSTDTQYF. CDR3 nucleotide sequence: TGCGCCAGCAGCCAACTCGGACTTACGAGCACAGATACGCAGTATTTT.

The CDR3 region has the DNA TGTGCCACCAGCAGAAGACGACTAGCGGGGGGGCCAGCAGATACGCAGTATTTT. Its translation: CATSRRRLAGGPADTQYF. This chain joins TRBV15 and TRBJ2-3, with 14 bases matching TRBD2. The V gene's germline CDR1 is LNHNV and CDR2 YYDKDF (reference sequence). V shed 2 bases and J 4 bases; nucleotides not matched to a gene: 8. The CDR3 contains 18 residues.

The chain recombines TRBV11-1 with TRBJ2-1, with 15 bases lining up with TRBD2. The CDR3 consists of 16 residues. The germline V gene has CDR1 SGHAT and CDR2 FQDESV (reference sequence). V trimming: 4 bases; J trimming: 9 bases; junction bases outside the gene matches: 7. DNA of the CDR3: TGTGCCAGCAGCTCCGGGACTAGCGGGAGGTGGGGTGAGCAGTTCTTC. It is translated as CASSSGTSGRWGEQFF.

The chain links TRBV27 to TRBJ2-7; maybe TRBD2 (7 bases). Trimming removed 0 bases at V and 0 bases at J, with 9 bases between. The CDR3 extends over 15 amino acids. Germline lookup yields CDR1 MNHEY and CDR2 SMNVEV (reference sequence). The CDR3, as DNA: TGTGCCAGCAGTTTATCAGGGGGGGGCTCCTACGAGCAGTACTTC. Translating gives CASSLSGGGSYEQYF.

V and J are TRBV9 and TRBJ2-3; tentatively, D is TRBD2 (5 bases). The V end lost 1 base, the J end lost 0 bases, and 12 bases lay between the germline ends. Germline V lookup: CDR1 SGDLS, CDR2 YYNGEE. The CDR3 consists of 16 residues. CDR3 DNA sequence: TGTGCCAGCAGCGTACTGGACTGGTCTAGCACAGATACGCAGTATTTT. Amino acid sequence: CASSVLDWSSTDTQYF.

This clone was observed a handful of times. The chain carries TRBV4-2 and TRBJ1-5; D is undetermined. Trimming took off 0 bases at V and 5 bases at J, with 11 bases between the two ends. CDR1 and CDR2 (germline): LGHNA, YNFKEQ. The CDR3 extends over 15 amino acids. The DNA of the CDR3 is TGTGCCAGCAGCCAAGATCTTATCGGGTATCAGCCCCAGCATTTT. It yields the protein CASSQDLIGYQPQHF.

This chain joins TRBV5-1 and TRBJ1-4, with D possibly TRBD1 on 6 matching bases. Per germline, CDR1 SGHRS and CDR2 YFSETQ. Trimming cost V 4 bases and J 7 bases, with 17 bases left between them. This CDR3 has 15 amino acids. The CDR3 DNA is TGCGCCAGCAGCAAAATGGACAGTTTAAGTGAAAAACTGTTTTTT. Amino acid sequence: CASSKMDSLSEKLFF.

This clone turned up a few times. V and J are TRBV9 and TRBJ2-7; 9 positions agree with TRBD1. The CDR3 length is 19 residues. V lost 0 bases and J lost 6; bases outside the gene matches: 19. CDR1 and CDR2 from the germline V gene are SGDLS and YYNGEE. CDR3 region: CASSVGRGRTGALWSEQYF. CDR3 sequence (DNA): TGTGCCAGCAGCGTAGGACGTGGGAGGACAGGGGCTCTCTGGTCCGAGCAGTACTTC.

The genes are TRBV27 and TRBJ2-7; perhaps TRBD2 as D (6 bases). Trimming cost V 5 bases and J 3 bases, with 17 bases left between them. The CDR3 extends over 15 amino acids. Germline V gene sequence: CDR1 MNHEY, CDR2 SMNVEV (reference sequence). This CDR3 reads CASSPVTGAVYEQYF. CDR3 bases: TGTGCCAGCAGTCCGGTGACGGGAGCTGTCTACGAGCAGTACTTC.

The chain employs TRBV7-2 and TRBJ2-2; TRBD2 matches 8 bases. CDR3 length: 14 residues. Germline CDR1 and CDR2: SGHTA and FQGNSA. Trimming removed 4 bases from V and 5 bases from J; junction bases left unmatched: 3. The CDR3 DNA sequence: TGTGCCAGCAGCTGGCGGGGGGTAACCGGGGAGCTGTTTTTT. Its translation: CASSWRGVTGELFF.

This clone was counted only a few times. The chain recombines TRBV5-6 with TRBJ2-4, with TRBD2 as a possible D gene (5 bases). The CDR3 spans 14 residues. CDR1 and CDR2 (germline): SGHDT, YYEEEE. Trimming took off 0 bases at V and 2 bases at J, with 6 bases between the two ends. In DNA, the CDR3 is TGTGCCAGCAGCTTGGGAGGGACCAAAAACATTCAGTACTTC. The encoded protein is CASSLGGTKNIQYF.

The CDR3 here is CASSPPRQGEQYF. Written as DNA, the CDR3 is TGTGCCAGCTCACCACCAAGACAAGGCGAGCAGTACTTC. The chain uses TRBV18 and TRBJ2-7; no firm D call. CDR1 is KGHSH, CDR2 LQKENI, per germline. Trimming took 0 bases from V and 6 from J, leaving 9 bases between them. There are 13 residues in the CDR3.

The rearrangement uses TRBV6-1 and TRBJ1-1; weak D call: TRBD1 (6 bases). This CDR3 spans 14 amino acids. CDR1 and CDR2 from the germline V gene are MNHNS and SASEGT. Trimming removed 1 base at V and 8 bases at J, with 14 bases between. CDR3 nucleotides: TGTGCCAGCAGTGAAGGGGACAACCGGCGGGAAGCTTTCTTT. Translated: CASSEGDNRREAFF.

The chain has TRBV13 and TRBJ2-3, with 10 bases identical to TRBD1. The CDR3 is 17 amino acids. Unmatched junction bases numbered 6, after V lost 0 bases and J lost 3 bases. Germline-derived CDR1 and CDR2 are PRHDT and FYEKMQ (reference sequence). The CDR3 region has the DNA TGTGCCAGCAGCTTAGGGACAGGGGGCGCCGAGACAGATACGCAGTATTTT. Its translation is CASSLGTGGAETDTQYF. Based on the CDR3 plus reference TRBV13 and TRBJ2-3, the full variable domain is AAGVIQSPRHLIKEKRETATLKCYPIPRHDTVYWYQQGPGQDPQFLISFYEKMQSDKGSIPDRFSAQQFSDYHSELNMSSLELGDSALYFCASSLGTGGAETDTQYFGPGTRLTVL.